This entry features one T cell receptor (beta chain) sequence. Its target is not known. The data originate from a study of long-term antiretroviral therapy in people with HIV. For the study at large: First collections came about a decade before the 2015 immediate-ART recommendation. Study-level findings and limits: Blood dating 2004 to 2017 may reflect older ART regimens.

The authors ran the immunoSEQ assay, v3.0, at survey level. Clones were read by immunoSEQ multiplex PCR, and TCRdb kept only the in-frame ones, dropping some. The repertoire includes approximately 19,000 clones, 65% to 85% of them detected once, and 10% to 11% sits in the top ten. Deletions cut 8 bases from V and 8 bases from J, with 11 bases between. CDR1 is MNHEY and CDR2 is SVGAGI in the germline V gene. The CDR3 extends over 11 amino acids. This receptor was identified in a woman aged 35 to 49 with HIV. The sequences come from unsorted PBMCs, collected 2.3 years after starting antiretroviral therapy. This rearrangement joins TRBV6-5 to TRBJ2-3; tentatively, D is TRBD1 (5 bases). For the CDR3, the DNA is TGTGCCAGCGATCATAGGGGTACGCAGTATTTT. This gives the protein CASDHRGTQYF.